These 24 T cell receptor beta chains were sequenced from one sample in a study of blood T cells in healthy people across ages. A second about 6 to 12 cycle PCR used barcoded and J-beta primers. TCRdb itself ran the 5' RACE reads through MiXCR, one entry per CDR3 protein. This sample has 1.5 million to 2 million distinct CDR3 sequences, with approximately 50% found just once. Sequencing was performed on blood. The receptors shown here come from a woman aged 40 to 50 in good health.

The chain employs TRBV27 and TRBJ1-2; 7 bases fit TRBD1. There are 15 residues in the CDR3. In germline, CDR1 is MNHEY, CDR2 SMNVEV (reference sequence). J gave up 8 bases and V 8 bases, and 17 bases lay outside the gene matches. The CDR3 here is CASLAYSDRHGGYTF. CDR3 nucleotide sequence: TGTGCCAGCCTTGCATACTCGGACAGGCATGGCGGCTACACCTTC.

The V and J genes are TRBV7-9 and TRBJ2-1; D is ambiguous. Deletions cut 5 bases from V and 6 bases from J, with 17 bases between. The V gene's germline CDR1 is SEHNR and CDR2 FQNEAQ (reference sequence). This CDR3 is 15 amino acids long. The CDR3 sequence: CASSLWNPVRNEQFF. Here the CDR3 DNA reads TGTGCCAGCAGCCTATGGAACCCTGTACGCAATGAGCAGTTCTTC.

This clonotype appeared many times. CDR3 bases: TGCAGCACCGAAGCCGGGACAGGGTCAGAGACCCAGTACTTC. This gives the protein CSTEAGTGSETQYF. This rearrangement joins TRBV29-1 to TRBJ2-5; 9 bases fit TRBD1. The germline CDR1 and CDR2 sequences are SQVTM and ANQGSEA. The CDR3 runs to 14 residues. V trimming: 8 bases; J trimming: 4 bases; junction bases outside the gene matches: 11.

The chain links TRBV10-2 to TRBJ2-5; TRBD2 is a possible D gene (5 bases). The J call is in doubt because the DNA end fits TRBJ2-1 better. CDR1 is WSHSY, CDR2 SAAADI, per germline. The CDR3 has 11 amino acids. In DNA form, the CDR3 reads TGCGCCAGCAGCCTTGGGGAGACCCAGTTCTTC. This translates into CASSLGETQFF.

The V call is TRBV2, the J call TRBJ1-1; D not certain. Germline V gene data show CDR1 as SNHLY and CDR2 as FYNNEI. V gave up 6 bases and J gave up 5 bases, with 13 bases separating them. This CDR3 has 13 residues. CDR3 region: CASRFAVRTEAFF. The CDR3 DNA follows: TGTGCCAGCAGGTTTGCGGTGAGGACTGAAGCTTTCTTT.

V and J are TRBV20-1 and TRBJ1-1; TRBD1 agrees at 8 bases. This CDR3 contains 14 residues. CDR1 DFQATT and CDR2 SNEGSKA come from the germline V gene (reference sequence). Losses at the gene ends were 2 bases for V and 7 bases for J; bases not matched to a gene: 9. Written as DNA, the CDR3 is TGCAGTGCTAGATTGGGACAGGCGAGGGGTGAAGCTTTCTTT. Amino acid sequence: CSARLGQARGEAFF.

In nucleotides, the CDR3 is TGCAGCGTCGGCGAGAACACCGGGGAGCTGTTTTTT. Translated: CSVGENTGELFF. V is TRBV29-1 and J is TRBJ2-2; D is uncertain. The CDR3 sequence is 12 residues long. The V end lost 6 bases, the J end lost 1 base, and 6 bases lay between the germline ends. CDR1 and CDR2 from the germline V gene are SQVTM and ANQGSEA.

CDR3 sequence reads: CASSFRTSGGVKSHEQYF. The CDR3 coding sequence is TGTGCCAGCAGCTTTCGGACTAGCGGGGGAGTTAAGAGTCACGAGCAGTACTTC. The chain couples TRBV5-5 to TRBJ2-7; TRBD2 matches 13 bases. Germline CDR1 reads SGHKS; CDR2 reads YYEKEE (reference sequence). The CDR3 length is 18 residues. V lost 2 bases to trimming and J lost 5 bases; unmatched junction nucleotides: 13. The full variable domain, with the rest looked up from reference TRBV5-5 and TRBJ2-7, is DAGVTQSPTHLIKTRGQQVTLRCSPISGHKSVSWYQQVLGQGPQFIFQYYEKEERGRGNFPDRFSARQFPNYSSELNVNALLLGDSALYLCASSFRTSGGVKSHEQYFGPGTRLTVT.

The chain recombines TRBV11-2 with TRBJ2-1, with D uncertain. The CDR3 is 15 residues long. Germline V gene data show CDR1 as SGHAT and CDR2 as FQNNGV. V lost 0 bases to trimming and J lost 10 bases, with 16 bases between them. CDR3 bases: TGTGCCAGCAGCTTAGAGAACGGACCGCTAGGCGAGCAGTTCTTC. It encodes CASSLENGPLGEQFF.

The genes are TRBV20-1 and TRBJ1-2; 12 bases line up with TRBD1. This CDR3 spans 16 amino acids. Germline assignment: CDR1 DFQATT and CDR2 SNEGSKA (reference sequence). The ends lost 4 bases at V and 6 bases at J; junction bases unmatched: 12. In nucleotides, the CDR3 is TGCAGTGCTACGCCCTTAAGGGACAGGGGGCGAGATGGCTACACCTTC. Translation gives CSATPLRDRGRDGYTF.

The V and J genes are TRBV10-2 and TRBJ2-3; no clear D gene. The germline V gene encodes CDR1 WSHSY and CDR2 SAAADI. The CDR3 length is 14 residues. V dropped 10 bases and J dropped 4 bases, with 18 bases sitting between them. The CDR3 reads CATTSVNSADTQYF. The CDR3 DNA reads TGCGCCACCACGTCGGTCAACTCTGCAGATACGCAGTATTTT.

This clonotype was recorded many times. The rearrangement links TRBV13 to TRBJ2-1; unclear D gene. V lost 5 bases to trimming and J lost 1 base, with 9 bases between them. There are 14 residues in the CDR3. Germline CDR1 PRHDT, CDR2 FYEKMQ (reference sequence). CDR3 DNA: TGTGCCAGCAGCCCCCGGACGTCCTACAATGAGCAGTTCTTC. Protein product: CASSPRTSYNEQFF.

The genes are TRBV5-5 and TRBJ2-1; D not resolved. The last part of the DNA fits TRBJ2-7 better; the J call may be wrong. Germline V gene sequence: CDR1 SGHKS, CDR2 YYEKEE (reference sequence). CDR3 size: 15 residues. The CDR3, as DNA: TGTGCCAGCAGCTTGGACGTAAGCTCCTACAATGAGCAGTACTTC. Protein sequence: CASSLDVSSYNEQYF.

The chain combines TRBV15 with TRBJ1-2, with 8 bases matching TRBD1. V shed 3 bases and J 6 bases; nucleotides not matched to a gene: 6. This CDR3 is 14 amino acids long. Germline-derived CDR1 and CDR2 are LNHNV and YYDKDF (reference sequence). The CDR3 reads CATSSGQGGHGYTF. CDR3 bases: TGTGCCACCAGCAGTGGACAGGGAGGCCATGGCTACACCTTC.

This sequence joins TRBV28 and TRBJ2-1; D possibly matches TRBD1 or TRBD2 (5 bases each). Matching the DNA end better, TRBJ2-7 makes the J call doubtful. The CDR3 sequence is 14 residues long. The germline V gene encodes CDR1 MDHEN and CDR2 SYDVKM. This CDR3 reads CASSLFGTHSEQYF. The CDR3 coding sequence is TGTGCCAGCAGTTTATTCGGGACCCACAGCGAGCAGTACTTC.

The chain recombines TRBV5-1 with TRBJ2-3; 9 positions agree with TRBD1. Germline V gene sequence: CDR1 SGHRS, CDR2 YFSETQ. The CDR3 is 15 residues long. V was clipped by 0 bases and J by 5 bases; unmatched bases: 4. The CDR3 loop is CASSLGGQGLDTQYF. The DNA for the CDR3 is TGCGCCAGCAGCTTGGGGGGACAGGGCCTAGATACGCAGTATTTT.

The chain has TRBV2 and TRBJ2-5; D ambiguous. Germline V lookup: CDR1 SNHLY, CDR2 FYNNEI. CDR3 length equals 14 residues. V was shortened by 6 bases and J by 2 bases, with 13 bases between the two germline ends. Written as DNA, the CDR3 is TGTGCCAGCAGACGGTCACAGAGTCAAGAGACCCAGTACTTC. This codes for CASRRSQSQETQYF.

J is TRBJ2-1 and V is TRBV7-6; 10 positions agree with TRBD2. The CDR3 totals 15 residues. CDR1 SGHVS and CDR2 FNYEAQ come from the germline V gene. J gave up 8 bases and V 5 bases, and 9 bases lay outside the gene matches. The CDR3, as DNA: TGTGCCAGCAGCCAGAGCGGGGGGGCTGTCGATGAGCAGTTCTTC. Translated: CASSQSGGAVDEQFF.

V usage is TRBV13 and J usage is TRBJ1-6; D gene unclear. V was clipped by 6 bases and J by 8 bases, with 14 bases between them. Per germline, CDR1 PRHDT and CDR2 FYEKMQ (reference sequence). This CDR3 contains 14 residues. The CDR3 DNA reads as TGTGCCAGCAGTCTACGGGCCTCCTATTCACCCCTCCACTTT. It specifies CASSLRASYSPLHF.

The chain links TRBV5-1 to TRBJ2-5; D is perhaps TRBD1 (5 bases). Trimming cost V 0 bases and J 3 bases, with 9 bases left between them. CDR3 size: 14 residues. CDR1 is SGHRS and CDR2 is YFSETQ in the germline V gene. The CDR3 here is CASSLATVEETQYF. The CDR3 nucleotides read TGCGCCAGCAGCTTGGCGACAGTAGAAGAGACCCAGTACTTC. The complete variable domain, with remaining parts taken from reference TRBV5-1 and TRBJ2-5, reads KAGVTQTPRYLIKTRGQQVTLSCSPISGHRSVSWYQQTPGQGLQFLFEYFSETQRNKGNFPGRFSGRQFSNSRSEMNVSTLELGDSALYLCASSLATVEETQYFGPGTRLLVL.

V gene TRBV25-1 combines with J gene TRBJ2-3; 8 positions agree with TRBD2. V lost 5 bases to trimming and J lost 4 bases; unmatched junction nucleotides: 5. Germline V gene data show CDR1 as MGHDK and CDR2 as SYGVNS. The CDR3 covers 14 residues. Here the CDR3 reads CASSKRGIADTQYF. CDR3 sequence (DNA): TGTGCCAGCAGTAAGCGGGGGATTGCAGATACGCAGTATTTT. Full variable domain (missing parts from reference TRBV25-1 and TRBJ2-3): EADIYQTPRYLVIGTGKKITLECSQTMGHDKMYWYQQDPGMELHLIHYSYGVNSTEKGDLSSESTVSRIRTEHFPLTLESARPSHTSQYLCASSKRGIADTQYFGPGTRLTVL.

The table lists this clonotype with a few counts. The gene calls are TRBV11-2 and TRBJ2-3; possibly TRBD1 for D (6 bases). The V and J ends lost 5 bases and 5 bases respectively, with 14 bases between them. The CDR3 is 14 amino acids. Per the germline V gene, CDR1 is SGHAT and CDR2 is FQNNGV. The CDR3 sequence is CASSPQGIGDTQYF. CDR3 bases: TGTGCCAGCAGCCCACAGGGCATTGGAGATACGCAGTATTTT. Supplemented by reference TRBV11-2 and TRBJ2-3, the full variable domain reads EAGVAQSPRYKIIEKRQSVAFWCNPISGHATLYWYQQILGQGPKLLIQFQNNGVVDDSQLPKDRFSAERLKGVDSTLKIQPAKLEDSAVYLCASSPQGIGDTQYFGPGTRLTVL.

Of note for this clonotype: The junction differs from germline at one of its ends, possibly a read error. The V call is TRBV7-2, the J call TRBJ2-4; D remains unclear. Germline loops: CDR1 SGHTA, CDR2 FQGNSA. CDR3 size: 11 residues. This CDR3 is CACSERNIQYF. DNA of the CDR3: TGTGCCTGCAGCGAAAGAAACATTCAGTACTTC.

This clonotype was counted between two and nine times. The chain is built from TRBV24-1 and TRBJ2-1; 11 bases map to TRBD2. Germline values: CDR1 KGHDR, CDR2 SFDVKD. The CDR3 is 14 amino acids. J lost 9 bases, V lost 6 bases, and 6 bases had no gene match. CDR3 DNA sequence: TGTGCCACCAGTTTAGCGGGGGGGCTTCCTGAGCAGTTCTTC. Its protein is CATSLAGGLPEQFF.